This is a list of T cell receptor beta chains from one sample in a study of T-cell memory formation after mild COVID-19. One entry per CDR3 protein, called by TCRdb with MiXCR from the 5' RACE reads. The sample has 540,000 or so distinct CDR3 sequences, over 20% seen once; the top ten hold 12%. Sample: PBMCs or a T cell subset sorted from them (not recorded which). These TCRs come from an adult woman who had mild COVID-19 (a few samples of this study predate the infection). Cell type and time point are not known. The CDR3 runs from the conserved cysteine through the conserved F or W. Each record gives: J gene, D gene, V gene, clone size, CDR3 protein, CDR3 DNA. The D gene is left open where the match is weak. Clone size is stated in some rows and not others, as once, few, many or a class when expanded.

J: TRBJ1-3
D: -
V: TRBV5-6
size: once
CDR3: CASSSDSSSGNTIYF
DNA: TGTGCCAGCAGCTCTGACAGCTCCTCTGGAAACACCATATATTTT

J: TRBJ2-2
D: -
V: TRBV5-1
size: few
CDR3: CASSKVGPTGELFF
DNA: TGCGCCAGCAGTAAAGTAGGGCCCACCGGGGAGCTGTTTTTT

J: TRBJ1-2
D: TRBD1
V: TRBV20-1
size: few
CDR3: CSATRDRAAYGYTF
DNA: TGCAGTGCCACTCGGGACAGGGCGGCCTATGGCTACACCTTC

J: TRBJ2-7
D: -
V: TRBV6-5
size: -
CDR3: CASSYRPGAYGYEQYF
DNA: TGTGCCAGCAGTTACCGACCAGGGGCTTATGGCTACGAGCAGTACTTC

J: TRBJ2-7
D: -
V: TRBV7-9
size: many
CDR3: CASSLVNDPYEQYF
DNA: TGTGCCAGCAGCTTAGTTAACGACCCTTACGAGCAGTACTTC

J: TRBJ1-1
D: TRBD1
V: TRBV6-5
size: -
CDR3: CASSYSSGGYTEAFF
DNA: TGTGCCAGCAGTTACTCCTCAGGGGGGTACACTGAAGCTTTCTTT

J: TRBJ2-7
D: TRBD1
V: TRBV20-1
size: -
CDR3: CSAKRTGIYEQYF
DNA: TGCAGTGCTAAGAGGACAGGGATTTACGAGCAGTACTTC

J: TRBJ2-1
D: TRBD2
V: TRBV20-1
size: -
CDR3: CSARGSLAGANEQFF
DNA: TGCAGTGCTAGAGGATCGCTAGCGGGAGCCAATGAGCAGTTCTTC

J: TRBJ2-7
D: -
V: TRBV7-6
size: -
CDR3: CASRDRDSLGYEQYF
DNA: TGTGCCAGCAGGGACCGGGACTCACTGGGCTACGAGCAGTACTTC

J: TRBJ2-1
D: -
V: TRBV4-1
size: -
CDR3: CASSQPTRYNEQFF
DNA: TGCGCCAGCAGCCAACCAACAAGGTACAATGAGCAGTTCTTC

J: TRBJ1-1
D: TRBD1
V: TRBV6-8
size: -
CDR3: CATKGDRAPSTMNTEAFF
DNA: TGTGCCACAAAGGGGGACAGGGCTCCTTCCACAATGAACACTGAAGCTTTCTTT

J: TRBJ1-2
D: TRBD1
V: TRBV6-6
size: -
CDR3: CASSSSRQGFVGYTF
DNA: TGTGCCAGCAGTTCCTCCCGACAGGGGTTTGTTGGCTACACCTTC

J: TRBJ1-1
D: -
V: TRBV18
size: few
CDR3: CASSPMGNTEAFF
DNA: TGTGCCAGCTCACCAATGGGGAACACTGAAGCTTTCTTT

J: TRBJ2-7
D: TRBD2
V: TRBV6-5
size: few
CDR3: CASSSGGWREQYF
DNA: TGTGCCAGCAGTTCGGGAGGCTGGCGCGAGCAGTACTTC

J: TRBJ2-7
D: -
V: TRBV5-1
size: few
CDR3: CASSLIGDPYEQYF
DNA: TGCGCCAGCAGCTTGATAGGAGATCCCTACGAGCAGTACTTC

J: TRBJ2-1
D: -
V: TRBV7-2
size: few
CDR3: CASSWTDNEQFF
DNA: TGTGCCAGCAGCTGGACTGACAATGAGCAGTTCTTC

J: TRBJ2-7
D: TRBD1
V: TRBV6-2/TRBV6-3
size: -
CDR3: CASSYGTETPAYEQYF
DNA: TGTGCCAGCAGTTACGGGACAGAGACTCCGGCTTACGAGCAGTACTTC

J: TRBJ1-1
D: -
V: TRBV30
size: few
CDR3: CAWSVKGLSEAFF
DNA: TGTGCCTGGAGTGTAAAGGGGCTTAGTGAAGCTTTCTTT

J: TRBJ1-1
D: TRBD1
V: TRBV7-9
size: few
CDR3: CASSRDRGGTFF
DNA: TGTGCCAGCAGTCGCGACAGGGGAGGTACTTTCTTT

J: TRBJ2-7
D: TRBD1
V: TRBV19
size: -
CDR3: CASSIDPQGTYEQYF
DNA: TGTGCCAGTAGTATAGACCCACAGGGGACCTACGAGCAGTACTTC

J: TRBJ2-7
D: -
V: TRBV6-5
size: few
CDR3: CASSLRGRLEQYF
DNA: TGTGCCAGCAGTTTACGTGGTCGGCTCGAGCAGTACTTC

J: TRBJ2-1
D: TRBD2
V: TRBV7-7
size: few
CDR3: CASSLLAGGSSYNEQFF
DNA: TGTGCTAGCAGCTTATTAGCGGGAGGCAGCTCCTACAATGAGCAGTTCTTC

J: TRBJ2-3
D: TRBD2
V: TRBV5-1
size: -
CDR3: CASSFSWTSGSPDTQYF
DNA: TGCGCCAGCAGCTTTTCCTGGACTAGCGGGAGCCCAGATACGCAGTATTTT

J: TRBJ2-1
D: -
V: TRBV12-5
size: -
CDR3: CASGLREASYNEQFF
DNA: TGTGCTAGTGGTTTGAGGGAGGCCTCCTACAATGAGCAGTTCTTC

J: TRBJ2-2
D: -
V: TRBV18
size: many
CDR3: CASSPSTGELFF
DNA: TGTGCCAGCTCACCGAGCACCGGGGAGCTGTTTTTT

J: TRBJ2-1
D: -
V: TRBV5-1
size: few
CDR3: CASRPTGSYNEQFF
DNA: TGCGCCAGCAGGCCCACAGGGTCCTACAATGAGCAGTTCTTC

J: TRBJ2-7
D: TRBD2
V: TRBV12-3/TRBV12-4
size: -
CDR3: CASSPHLAGGPHEQYF
DNA: TGTGCCAGCAGTCCGCATCTAGCGGGAGGGCCCCACGAGCAGTACTTC

J: TRBJ1-2
D: -
V: TRBV29-1
size: few
CDR3: CSVSDGRGGYTF
DNA: TGCAGCGTTTCGGACGGCCGAGGAGGCTACACCTTC

J: TRBJ2-3
D: -
V: TRBV6-1
size: -
CDR3: CASSDSLRVTDTQYF
DNA: TGTGCCAGCAGTGACTCCCTGAGGGTTACAGATACGCAGTATTTT

J: TRBJ1-2
D: -
V: TRBV7-9
size: -
CDR3: CASSLGGAVYGYTF
DNA: TGTGCCAGCAGCTTAGGGGGCGCGGTCTATGGCTACACCTTC

J: TRBJ1-2
D: TRBD1
V: TRBV27
size: -
CDR3: CASSLSQGAGGYTF
DNA: TGTGCCAGCAGCCTCTCGCAGGGGGCTGGGGGCTACACCTTC

J: TRBJ2-7
D: TRBD1
V: TRBV20-1
size: few
CDR3: CSAGQGGNEQYF
DNA: TGCAGTGCGGGACAGGGCGGGAACGAGCAGTACTTC

J: TRBJ1-1
D: -
V: TRBV20-1
size: -
CDR3: CSASQGILNTEAFF
DNA: TGCAGTGCTAGTCAAGGGATTTTGAACACTGAAGCTTTCTTT

J: TRBJ1-1
D: -
V: TRBV5-1
size: -
CDR3: CASSLAGRGFTEAFF
DNA: TGCGCCAGCAGCTTGGCCGGCAGGGGTTTCACTGAAGCTTTCTTT

J: TRBJ2-7
D: -
V: TRBV20-1
size: -
CDR3: CSARGSDYSSYEQYF
DNA: TGCAGTGCTAGAGGTTCGGACTATAGCTCCTACGAGCAGTACTTC

J: TRBJ1-5
D: -
V: TRBV24-1
size: many
CDR3: CATSDHKQGHNQPQHF
DNA: TGTGCCACCAGTGATCACAAACAGGGCCACAATCAGCCCCAGCATTTT

J: TRBJ2-2
D: -
V: TRBV12-3/TRBV12-4
size: -
CDR3: CASRFFQGTGTGELFF
DNA: TGTGCCAGCAGGTTCTTCCAGGGTACGGGCACCGGGGAGCTGTTTTTT

J: TRBJ2-1
D: -
V: TRBV5-4
size: -
CDR3: CASSLAGGDGKRYNEQFF
DNA: TGTGCCAGCAGCTTGGCTGGGGGCGACGGGAAAAGGTACAATGAGCAGTTCTTC

J: TRBJ2-7
D: -
V: TRBV20-1
size: few
CDR3: CSAREGPYEQYF
DNA: TGCAGTGCTAGAGAGGGCCCCTACGAGCAGTACTTC

J: TRBJ2-3
D: TRBD1
V: TRBV6-6
size: -
CDR3: CASSYRTPTGTTDTQYF
DNA: TGTGCCAGCAGTTACCGGACCCCGACAGGGACCACAGATACGCAGTATTTT

J: TRBJ2-3
D: -
V: TRBV5-6
size: -
CDR3: CASSFPLVRGADTQYF
DNA: TGTGCCAGCAGCTTCCCCCTTGTCAGGGGTGCGGATACGCAGTATTTT

J: TRBJ1-6
D: -
V: TRBV15
size: -
CDR3: CATSRTQRDSPLHF
DNA: TGTGCCACCAGCAGAACCCAACGCGATTCACCCCTCCACTTT

J: TRBJ2-2
D: TRBD1
V: TRBV18
size: few
CDR3: CASSPRQGDTGELFF
DNA: TGTGCCAGCTCACCCAGACAGGGGGACACCGGGGAGCTGTTTTTT

J: TRBJ2-2
D: -
V: TRBV6-5
size: -
CDR3: CASNTRLTNTGELFF
DNA: TGTGCCAGCAATACCAGGCTCACGAACACCGGGGAGCTGTTTTTT

J: TRBJ1-1
D: -
V: TRBV12-3/TRBV12-4
size: few
CDR3: CASHFGGPNTEAFF
DNA: TGTGCCAGCCACTTCGGGGGGCCGAACACTGAAGCTTTCTTT

J: TRBJ1-1
D: TRBD1
V: TRBV7-3
size: many
CDR3: CASSRTGGTEAFF
DNA: TGTGCCAGCAGTCGGACAGGGGGCACTGAAGCTTTCTTT

J: TRBJ1-1
D: TRBD1
V: TRBV4-1
size: -
CDR3: CASSRGQGPNTEAFF
DNA: TGCGCCAGCAGCCGTGGACAGGGGCCGAACACTGAAGCTTTCTTT

J: TRBJ2-1
D: TRBD2
V: TRBV7-2
size: few
CDR3: CASSLSPTSGNKQFF
DNA: TGTGCCAGCAGCTTGAGTCCGACTAGCGGGAACAAGCAGTTCTTC

J: TRBJ2-3
D: TRBD2
V: TRBV7-9
size: -
CDR3: CASSHSRLAESTDTQYF
DNA: TGTGCCAGCAGCCATTCCCGACTAGCGGAATCCACAGATACGCAGTATTTT

J: TRBJ2-5
D: -
V: TRBV29-1
size: -
CDR3: CSVAPLGGIETQYF
DNA: TGCAGCGTTGCCCCTTTGGGCGGAATAGAGACCCAGTACTTC

J: TRBJ2-1
D: TRBD1
V: TRBV9
size: -
CDR3: CASSVGGTGGNNEQFF
DNA: TGTGCCAGCAGCGTAGGCGGGACAGGCGGCAACAATGAGCAGTTCTTC

J: TRBJ1-1
D: TRBD1
V: TRBV12-3/TRBV12-4
size: -
CDR3: CASGGQGRAFF
DNA: TGTGCCAGCGGAGGACAGGGGAGGGCTTTCTTT